The rows below give T cell receptor beta chains drawn from one sample of a study of cytomegalovirus exposure and HLA in healthy donors. Here immunoSEQ multiplex PCR was the method, and the copy in TCRdb shows in-frame clones only, minus some. The data hold approximately 230,000 clones, with about 88% observed a single time. Sequenced input: PBMCs. These receptors all come from a young man in good health and CMV-seropositive. Both conserved end residues are part of each CDR3. A D gene is named only where the DNA matches it firmly. Rows may omit the clone size; those that give it use once, few, many or a size class.

abundance	d_gene	v_gene	j_gene	CDR3aa	CDR3nt
-	-	TRBV2	TRBJ2-1	CASSELAGGNEQFF	TGTGCCAGCAGTGAATTGGCGGGCGGCAATGAGCAGTTCTTC
-	TRBD2	TRBV19	TRBJ2-3	CASSEASGSNTDTQYF	TGTGCCAGTAGTGAGGCTAGCGGGTCCAACACAGATACGCAGTATTTT
-	-	TRBV9	TRBJ2-1	CASSVQSQYNEQFF	TGTGCCAGCAGCGTACAGTCCCAGTACAATGAGCAGTTCTTC
-	-	TRBV4-3	TRBJ1-4	CASSQDPGDGEKLFF	TGCGCCAGCAGCCAAGATCCTGGTGACGGCGAAAAACTGTTTTTT
-	TRBD2	TRBV10-3	TRBJ2-1	CAISESTASGTSSYNEQFF	TGTGCCATCAGTGAGTCGACGGCTAGCGGGACAAGCTCCTACAATGAGCAGTTCTTC
-	TRBD1	TRBV30	TRBJ2-7	CAWSVLGTGYEQYF	TGTGCCTGGAGTGTACTCGGGACAGGTTACGAGCAGTACTTC
once	-	TRBV9	TRBJ1-3	CASSGGLISGNTIYF	TGTGCCAGCAGCGGAGGACTGATCTCTGGAAACACCATATATTTT
-	TRBD1	TRBV5-1	TRBJ2-7	CASSLPDRGYEQYF	TGCGCCAGCAGCTTGCCTGACAGGGGCTACGAGCAGTACTTC
once	-	TRBV27	TRBJ1-1	CASSLGFTGAEAFF	TGTGCCAGCAGTTTAGGCTTCACGGGCGCTGAAGCTTTCTTT
-	-	TRBV6-5	TRBJ2-7	CASSYGGLGAVHEQYF	TGTGCCAGCAGTTACGGCGGGCTGGGGGCAGTTCACGAGCAGTACTTC
-	-	TRBV18	TRBJ1-1	CASSGGIMNTEAFF	TGTGCCAGCTCGGGCGGAATAATGAACACTGAAGCTTTCTTT
few	TRBD1	TRBV2	TRBJ1-5	CASRGTGGGQPQHF	TGTGCCAGCAGGGGAACAGGGGGCGGCCAGCCCCAGCATTTT
-	TRBD2	TRBV7-6	TRBJ2-1	CASSSGLAGRGEQFF	TGTGCCAGCAGCTCGGGACTAGCGGGAAGGGGTGAGCAGTTCTTC
-	-	TRBV9	TRBJ1-2	CASSVGWGFDGYTF	TGTGCCAGCAGCGTAGGATGGGGTTTTGACGGCTACACCTTC
many	-	TRBV5-5	TRBJ2-7	CASSPTWGQVLPEQYF	TGTGCCAGCAGCCCAACCTGGGGACAAGTTCTTCCAGAGCAGTACTTC
-	-	TRBV4-2	TRBJ1-1	CASSPTFQAGTEAFF	TGTGCCAGCAGCCCGACCTTCCAGGCCGGCACTGAAGCTTTCTTT
-	-	TRBV5-4	TRBJ1-2	CASSLPRVTADFYGYTF	TGTGCCAGCAGCCTGCCTCGTGTGACAGCGGATTTCTATGGCTACACCTTC
-	-	TRBV7-2	TRBJ2-5	CASSLGQQETQYF	TGTGCCAGCAGCTTAGGACAGCAAGAGACCCAGTACTTC
-	TRBD2	TRBV6-5	TRBJ2-5	CASSQGLAEAETQYF	TGTGCCAGCAGTCAAGGACTAGCGGAGGCCGAGACCCAGTACTTC
once	TRBD2	TRBV28	TRBJ2-7	CASRPPLRAGAYEQYF	TGTGCCAGCAGGCCGCCGCTAAGAGCGGGGGCCTACGAGCAGTACTTC
-	TRBD1	TRBV25-1	TRBJ1-1	CASDWTGHNGEAFF	TGTGCCAGTGATTGGACAGGGCACAATGGTGAAGCTTTCTTT
-	-	TRBV15	TRBJ1-4	CATSRGSATRSEKLFF	TGTGCCACCAGCAGAGGATCCGCGACGAGAAGTGAAAAACTGTTTTTT
-	-	TRBV11-3	TRBJ1-1	CASSLDRGTEAFF	TGTGCCAGCAGCTTAGATAGGGGCACTGAAGCTTTCTTT
-	-	TRBV7-7	TRBJ2-7	CASSLDAGNYEQYF	TGTGCCAGCAGCTTAGATGCGGGTAACTACGAGCAGTACTTC
-	-	TRBV6-4	TRBJ2-1	CASSPRESNEQFF	TGTGCCAGCAGTCCCCGGGAGTCCAATGAGCAGTTCTTC
-	-	TRBV7-9	TRBJ1-5	CASSSIWSNQPQHF	TGTGCCAGCAGCTCCATTTGGAGCAATCAGCCCCAGCATTTT
-	-	TRBV19	TRBJ2-7	CASSIRVVSDEQYF	TGTGCCAGTAGTATAAGGGTAGTTTCCGACGAGCAGTACTTC
-	-	TRBV5-1	TRBJ2-5	CASSLGRHGQETQYF	TGCGCCAGCAGCTTGGGCCGACACGGCCAAGAGACCCAGTACTTC
-	-	TRBV28	TRBJ1-1	CASSGNTEAFF	TGTGCCAGCAGCGGGAACACTGAAGCTTTCTTT
-	-	TRBV5-1	TRBJ2-7	CASSSDGYEQYF	TGCGCCAGCAGCTCGGACGGCTACGAGCAGTACTTC
-	TRBD1	TRBV27	TRBJ2-5	CASSPGTGGRTQYF	TGTGCCAGCAGTCCCGGGACAGGGGGACGAACCCAGTACTTC